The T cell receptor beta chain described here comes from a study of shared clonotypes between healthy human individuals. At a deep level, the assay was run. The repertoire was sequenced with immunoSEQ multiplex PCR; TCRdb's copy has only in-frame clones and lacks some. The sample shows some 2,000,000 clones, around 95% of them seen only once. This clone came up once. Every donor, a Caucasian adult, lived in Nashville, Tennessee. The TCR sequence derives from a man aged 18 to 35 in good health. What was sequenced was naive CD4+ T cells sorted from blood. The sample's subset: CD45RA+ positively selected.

CDR3: CASKPGQGYETQYF. The CDR3 bases are TGTGCCAGCAAACCGGGACAGGGGTATGAGACCCAGTACTTC. The chain recombines TRBV7-9 with TRBJ2-5; 10 nucleotides line up with TRBD1. The length of the CDR3 is 14 residues. V gave up 7 bases and J gave up 5 bases; unmatched junction bases: 7. Germline CDR1 and CDR2: SEHNR and FQNEAQ (reference sequence).